This TCR beta chain derives from a study of blood T cell repertoires in COVID-19. Study-wide background: COVID-19 samples collected from the United States, Italy and Spain covered acute and convalescent phases. Nucleic acid was either cDNA or gDNA, and it came from T cells, B-cell-depleted T cells, or PBMCs.

This clone was counted only a few times. Trimming cost V 3 bases and J 0 bases, with 6 bases left between them. The germline V gene has CDR1 LNHDA and CDR2 SQIVND (reference sequence). The CDR3 spans 14 residues. In the source study's methods: Reference gene primer amplification in the assay estimated nucleated cell counts. TCRdb's table, derived via immunoSEQ multiplex PCR, lists solely in-frame clones and lacks some. The V and J calls and clone size are taken from that table; D and trimming were inferred from the DNA. This table has about 43,000 clones, 87% appearing once. The chain joins TRBV19 to TRBJ2-1, with D tentatively TRBD2 (5 bases). The sequenced sample was peripheral blood. This receptor was obtained from a middle-aged man with COVID-19, enrolled during active disease. The CDR3 region has the DNA TGTGCCAGTAGTATGCGGGTCTCCTACAATGAGCAGTTCTTC. It is translated as CASSMRVSYNEQFF.